This entry lists 24 T cell receptor beta chains sequenced from one sample in a study of T cell responses to AZD1222 COVID-19 vaccine. The data were produced by immunoSEQ multiplex PCR, yet TCRdb's version contains in-frame clones alone and is incomplete. The sample yields 90,000 to 150,000 clones, around 89% seen once. Sequencing used peripheral blood, obtained 28 days after the second AZD1222 dose. The receptors were gathered from an adult who received the AZD1222 COVID-19 vaccine.

This clone was recorded only once. This CDR3 reads CASSLRMREQYF. CDR3 coding DNA: TGTGCCAGCAGTTTGCGGATGAGGGAGCAGTACTTC. This chain links TRBV28 with TRBJ2-7, with unresolved D. There are 12 residues in the CDR3. Between the trimmed V and J ends, which lost 3 bases and 7 bases, there was a span of 10 bases. Germline loops: CDR1 MDHEN, CDR2 SYDVKM.

V and J are TRBV4-1 and TRBJ1-5; D is unclear. Germline CDR1 and CDR2: MGHRA and YSYEKL. V was trimmed by 1 base and J by 9 bases, leaving 13 bases between them. The CDR3 contains 14 residues. The CDR3 DNA is TGCGCCAGCAGCCAAGTGAGCCCCGAGGGGCCCCAGCATTTT. Residues: CASSQVSPEGPQHF.

This chain uses TRBV30 with TRBJ1-2, with 12 bases aligning to TRBD1. Germline assignment: CDR1 GTSNPN and CDR2 SVGIG (reference sequence). This CDR3 has 16 residues. After removal of 1 base from V and 7 bases from J, the junction contained 10 bases not matched to a gene. CDR3 residues: CAWSATGTGGRSGYTF. The CDR3 coding sequence is TGTGCCTGGAGTGCAACCGGGACAGGGGGCCGAAGTGGCTACACCTTC.

The gene calls are TRBV29-1 and TRBJ1-4, with TRBD1 matching over 10 bases. Germline V gene sequence: CDR1 SQVTM, CDR2 ANQGSEA. The CDR3 sequence is 14 residues long. V trimming: 7 bases; J trimming: 1 base; junction bases outside the gene matches: 3. As DNA, the CDR3 is TGCAGCGGACAGGGGGCTGAAACTAATGAAAAACTGTTTTTT. As protein: CSGQGAETNEKLFF.

This clone has only one observation. The CDR3 sequence is CSVVSLRRLAGVYEQYF. CDR3 sequence (DNA): TGCAGCGTTGTTAGCCTCCGAAGACTAGCGGGAGTCTACGAGCAGTACTTC. J is TRBJ2-7 and V is TRBV29-1; TRBD2 agrees at 12 bases. The CDR3 covers 17 residues. Losses at the gene ends were 4 bases for V and 3 bases for J; bases not matched to a gene: 13. Germline V gives CDR1 SQVTM, CDR2 ANQGSEA.

V and J are TRBV6-2 or TRBV6-3 and TRBJ1-2; no definite D call. CDR1 and CDR2 from the germline V gene are MNHEY and SVGEGT. V was shortened by 2 bases and J by 5 bases, with 6 bases between the two germline ends. The CDR3 length is 12 residues. CDR3 sequence: CASSYGPYGYTF. The CDR3 DNA is TGTGCCAGCAGTTACGGTCCGTATGGCTACACCTTC.

The chain joins TRBV10-3 to TRBJ2-7; TRBD1 agrees at 10 bases. This CDR3 region has 13 residues. Looked up from germline, CDR1 is ENHRY and CDR2 is SYGVKD. Trimming cost V 6 bases and J 10 bases; bases outside gene matches: 9. The CDR3 nucleotides read TGTGCCATCAGCGGGGGACAGGGGACGAAACAGTACTTC. It encodes CAISGGQGTKQYF.

The rearrangement joins TRBV27 to TRBJ2-3; tentative D call: TRBD2 (5 bases). Germline-derived CDR1 and CDR2 are MNHEY and SMNVEV (reference sequence). The V and J ends lost 5 bases and 4 bases respectively, with 13 bases between them. This CDR3 region has 14 residues. As DNA, the CDR3 is TGTGCCAGCAGTACTAGTCCGGGATCAGATACGCAGTATTTT. It translates to CASSTSPGSDTQYF.

The chain couples TRBV4-1 to TRBJ1-2, with 10 bases lining up with TRBD1. CDR3 size: 16 residues. The junction had 7 bases not matched to a gene; V was cut back by 1 base and J by 5 bases. Germline CDR1 reads MGHRA; CDR2 reads YSYEKL. CDR3 region: CASSQGWDRGIYGYTF. The CDR3 region has the DNA TGCGCCAGCAGCCAAGGGTGGGACAGGGGCATATATGGCTACACCTTC.

The CDR3 loop is CASSLRLAVYEQYF. CDR3 DNA: TGTGCCAGCAGCTTGAGGCTAGCGGTTTACGAGCAGTACTTC. V is TRBV12-1 and J is TRBJ2-7; the listed D gene, TRBD2, was not tested against the DNA. TRBV12-1 constitutes a pseudogene. The CDR3 has 14 amino acids.

The rearrangement joins TRBV2 to TRBJ1-3; tentative D call: TRBD1 (6 bases). In germline, CDR1 is SNHLY, CDR2 FYNNEI. CDR3 length: 16 residues. V was shortened by 6 bases and J by 0 bases, with 15 bases between the two germline ends. The DNA for the CDR3 is TGTGCCAGCAGGGCGACAGGTCCGCTCTCTGGAAACACCATATATTTT. Its translation: CASRATGPLSGNTIYF.

This chain connects TRBV20-1 to TRBJ1-2, with 8 bases that match TRBD1. The CDR3 has 16 residues. The V gene end was trimmed by 3 bases and the J gene end by 8 bases; junction bases not matched to a gene: 17. In germline, CDR1 is DFQATT, CDR2 SNEGSKA (reference sequence). The CDR3 protein is CSASSGTGRILGGYTF. As DNA, the CDR3 is TGCAGTGCTAGTTCCGGGACAGGTAGAATTTTGGGAGGCTACACCTTC.

The chain recombines TRBV19 with TRBJ2-2; D may match TRBD1 or TRBD2 (6 bases each). The CDR3 has 16 amino acids. CDR1 is LNHDA, CDR2 SQIVND, per germline (reference sequence). Trimming removed 3 bases at V and 1 base at J, with 12 bases between. The DNA of the CDR3 is TGTGCCAGTAGTATGTGGGGGGCGGAGAACACCGGGGAGCTGTTTTTT. Translating gives CASSMWGAENTGELFF. Full variable domain (missing parts from reference TRBV19 and TRBJ2-2): DGGITQSPKYLFRKEGQNVTLSCEQNLNHDAMYWYRQDPGQGLRLIYYSQIVNDFQKGDIAEGYSVSREKKESFPLTVTSAQKNPTAFYLCASSMWGAENTGELFFGEGSRLTVL.

The chain joins TRBV4-3 to TRBJ2-2, with 7 nucleotides matching TRBD2. The CDR3 contains 17 residues. Germline loops: CDR1 LGHNA, CDR2 YSLEER. The trim removed 0 bases at V and 5 bases at J, leaving 9 bases unmatched. Here the CDR3 reads CASSQDSGTILTGELFF. Here the CDR3 DNA reads TGCGCCAGCAGCCAAGATTCCGGGACTATTTTAACCGGGGAGCTGTTTTTT.

This rearrangement joins TRBV4-1 to TRBJ1-1, with TRBD1 as a possible D gene (5 bases). V dropped 1 base and J dropped 0 bases, with 9 bases sitting between them. Germline V gene lookup returns CDR1 MGHRA and CDR2 YSYEKL. The CDR3 is made up of 15 amino acids. The DNA of the CDR3 is TGCGCCAGCAGCCAAGGGGGGGAATTGAACACTGAAGCTTTCTTT. Translating gives CASSQGGELNTEAFF.

The chain joins TRBV11-3 to TRBJ2-7, with D hard to call. The CDR3 runs to 11 residues. The germline V gene has CDR1 SGHNT and CDR2 YENEEA. With 5 bases removed from V and 3 bases from J, the gap between germline ends came to 5 bases. The CDR3 loop is CASSVIYEQYF. CDR3 DNA sequence: TGTGCCAGCAGCGTTATCTACGAGCAGTACTTC.

This chain uses TRBV18 with TRBJ1-1; D uncertain. Germline values: CDR1 KGHSH, CDR2 LQKENI. V was trimmed by 3 bases and J by 0 bases, leaving 14 bases between them. This CDR3 region has 16 residues. The DNA of the CDR3 is TGTGCCAGCTCACCGACCTCGGGCTTGATGAACACTGAAGCTTTCTTT. This gives the protein CASSPTSGLMNTEAFF.

The chain employs TRBV6-2 or TRBV6-3 and TRBJ1-5; D call uncertain. Trimming shortened V by 4 bases and J by 7 bases, and 17 bases separated the two germline ends. In germline, CDR1 is MNHEY, CDR2 SVGEGT. The CDR3 has 15 residues. The CDR3 here is CASSSHGDLQQPQHF. CDR3 DNA sequence: TGTGCCAGCAGTTCCCACGGAGATTTACAACAGCCCCAGCATTTT.

The chain is built from TRBV7-3 and TRBJ2-5; 10 positions agree with TRBD1. Germline V gives CDR1 SGHTA, CDR2 FQGTGA. After removal of 5 bases from V and 4 bases from J, the junction contained 4 bases not matched to a gene. The CDR3 is 14 amino acids. This chain's CDR3 is CASSPDRGRETQYF. The CDR3 DNA sequence: TGTGCCAGCAGCCCCGACAGGGGGCGAGAGACCCAGTACTTC.

The rearrangement joins TRBV12-3 or TRBV12-4 to TRBJ2-1, with 8 bases lining up with TRBD2. The CDR3 sequence is 13 residues long. V lost 6 bases, J lost 9 bases, and 7 bases stayed unmatched. The CDR3, as DNA: TGTGCCAGCAGCCCCTGGCGGGAGGCTGAGCAGTTCTTC. It encodes CASSPWREAEQFF.

The rearrangement uses TRBV5-6 and TRBJ1-6; a weak D match, TRBD1 (6 bases). The CDR3 consists of 14 residues. The germline CDR1 and CDR2 sequences are SGHDT and YYEEEE. V was shortened by 4 bases and J by 14 bases, with 19 bases between the two germline ends. For the CDR3, the DNA is TGTGCCAGCAGCCGAGGGTCAGGGGCCATCACCCTCCACTTT. This sequence encodes CASSRGSGAITLHF.

The CDR3, as DNA: TGTGCCAGCAGCCCCGGGACAGGGGTTAGTGGGGCCAACGTCCTGACTTTC. It translates to CASSPGTGVSGANVLTF. The chain employs TRBV7-9 and TRBJ2-6, with 10 bases identical to TRBD1. This CDR3 is built from 17 residues. The ends lost 5 bases at V and 3 bases at J; junction bases unmatched: 7. CDR1 is SEHNR, CDR2 FQNEAQ, per germline (reference sequence).

This clone was seen only once. This rearrangement joins TRBV19 to TRBJ1-2; tentatively, D is TRBD1 (5 bases). The V gene's germline CDR1 is LNHDA and CDR2 SQIVND (reference sequence). The CDR3 spans 15 residues. Trimming shortened V by 0 bases and J by 2 bases, and 10 bases separated the two germline ends. The CDR3 reads CASSIEGTANYGYTF. The DNA of the CDR3 is TGTGCCAGTAGTATAGAAGGGACCGCCAACTATGGCTACACCTTC.

This chain links TRBV7-9 with TRBJ1-4; D is possibly TRBD1 (5 bases). Germline loops: CDR1 SEHNR, CDR2 FQNEAQ (reference sequence). The ends were cut back, 0 bases at V and 10 bases at J, with 15 bases in the middle. The length of the CDR3 is 15 residues. CDR3 amino acids: CASSLAYRDSTKLFF. CDR3 in DNA: TGTGCCAGCAGCTTAGCGTATCGGGACTCTACAAAACTGTTTTTT.